These 30 T cell receptor beta chains were all obtained from the same sample, sequenced in a study of T cells in Graves' hyperthyroidism and ophthalmopathy. There were TCR beta CDR3 regions amplified from RNA transcripts. The study used the HTBI primer set for a first-round RT-PCR of the TCR CDR3. TCRdb passed the multiplex PCR reads through MiXCR, listing each CDR3 protein once. The data hold a few hundred thousand distinct CDR3 sequences, with 13% to 15% observed a single time. Sample: blood. Receptors were obtained from a woman aged 30 to 39 with Graves' ophthalmopathy.

This clonotype was observed at least ten times. This sequence joins TRBV18 and TRBJ1-1, with 9 bases lining up with TRBD1. CDR1 and CDR2 (germline): KGHSH, LQKENI. The CDR3 is made up of 14 amino acids. Losses at the gene ends were 8 bases for V and 2 bases for J; bases not matched to a gene: 6. The CDR3 region is CASTGTGTNTEAFF. The CDR3 DNA reads as TGTGCCAGCACCGGGACAGGGACCAACACTGAAGCTTTCTTT.

This clonotype appeared many times. The chain uses TRBV18 and TRBJ2-7; TRBD1 matches 8 bases. Germline V lookup: CDR1 KGHSH, CDR2 LQKENI. The CDR3 has 15 amino acids. V gave up 2 bases and J gave up 1 base; unmatched junction bases: 4. CDR3 loop: CASSPYRGASYEQYF. The CDR3 DNA sequence: TGTGCCAGCTCACCATACAGGGGGGCTTCCTACGAGCAGTACTTC.

In this sample, this clonotype turned up many times. The CDR3 protein is CATSGRGNYNEQFF. The CDR3, as DNA: TGTGCCACCAGTGGAAGAGGGAATTACAATGAGCAGTTCTTC. The chain couples TRBV24-1 to TRBJ2-1; D is perhaps TRBD2 (5 bases). Germline-derived CDR1 and CDR2 are KGHDR and SFDVKD. The CDR3 has 14 amino acids. V was pared by 5 bases and J by 4 bases, with 11 bases between.

This clonotype has ten or more counts. This chain connects TRBV18 to TRBJ2-2; D call uncertain. Germline CDR1 KGHSH, CDR2 LQKENI. The V end lost 6 bases, the J end lost 6 bases, and 20 bases lay between the germline ends. This CDR3 comprises 16 residues. CDR3 bases: TGTGCCAGCTCTCGCCATGGGCGTCTCGATTCCGGGGAGCTGTTTTTT. Amino acids: CASSRHGRLDSGELFF.

In this sample, this clonotype turned up many times. This CDR3 reads CASSQSAGALINEQFF. CDR3 bases: TGTGCCAGCAGCCAGTCAGCGGGGGCTTTGATAAATGAGCAGTTCTTC. The chain employs TRBV7-2 and TRBJ2-1; 8 bases line up with TRBD2. Germline trimming cut 5 bases from V and 7 bases from J; bases unmatched to any gene: 13. Germline V gene data show CDR1 as SGHTA and CDR2 as FQGNSA. The CDR3 length is 16 residues.

This clonotype was recorded many times. The chain is built from TRBV11-2 and TRBJ2-1, with a tentative D call TRBD2 (6 bases). V lost 3 bases, J lost 0 bases, and 12 bases lay in between. The CDR3 contains 16 residues. CDR1 and CDR2 from the germline V gene are SGHAT and FQNNGV. CDR3 loop: CASSFLAGSSYNEQFF. CDR3 nucleotide sequence: TGTGCCAGCAGCTTCCTAGCCGGGAGCTCCTACAATGAGCAGTTCTTC.

This clonotype has ten or more counts. CDR3 region: CSARDPSGGAYYGYTF. The CDR3 nucleotides are TGCAGTGCTAGAGATCCCTCAGGGGGCGCTTACTATGGCTACACCTTC. V is TRBV20-1 and J is TRBJ1-2, with 8 bases that match TRBD1. Germline assignment: CDR1 DFQATT and CDR2 SNEGSKA (reference sequence). This CDR3 has 16 amino acids. J was trimmed by 3 bases and V by 0 bases; bases with no gene match: 9.

This clonotype occurred many times. The chain carries TRBV6-2 or TRBV6-3 and TRBJ2-1; 7 nucleotides agree with TRBD2. The V segment lost 5 bases and the J segment 1 base; nucleotides outside the gene matches: 5. Germline values: CDR1 MNHEY, CDR2 SVGEGT. The CDR3 contains 15 residues. CDR3 region: CASSAWGGSYNEQFF. Here the CDR3 DNA reads TGTGCCAGCAGTGCTTGGGGGGGGTCCTACAATGAGCAGTTCTTC.

This clonotype was seen ten or more times. V usage is TRBV28 and J usage is TRBJ1-1, with D uncertain. The germline V gene encodes CDR1 MDHEN and CDR2 SYDVKM. Trimming took 5 bases from V and 10 from J, leaving 14 bases between them. This CDR3 is 12 amino acids long. Here the CDR3 DNA reads TGTGCCAGCAGTCCGCCAACGGGTGGAGCTTTCTTT. Translation: CASSPPTGGAFF.

The table lists this clonotype with many counts. The chain recombines TRBV30 with TRBJ1-4; unclear D gene. V was shortened by 2 bases and J by 3 bases, with 7 bases between the two germline ends. The length of the CDR3 is 13 residues. Per the germline V gene, CDR1 is GTSNPN and CDR2 is SVGIG (reference sequence). In DNA form, the CDR3 reads TGTGCCTGGAGTTTCATCTCTAATGAAAAACTGTTTTTT. Translated, it gives CAWSFISNEKLFF.

This clonotype has at least ten counts. DNA of the CDR3: TGTGCCAGCAGCTTAGAGCTCAGGGGAGGAGAGACCCAGTACTTC. Its translation is CASSLELRGGETQYF. The V call is TRBV7-8, the J call TRBJ2-5, with D perhaps assigned TRBD1 or TRBD2 (6 bases each). The V end was cut by 1 base, the J end by 4 bases, with 13 bases between. Germline V gives CDR1 SGHVS, CDR2 FQNEAQ. CDR3 length: 15 residues.

This chain uses TRBV20-1 with TRBJ2-7; 7 bases match TRBD2. J was trimmed by 3 bases and V by 3 bases; bases with no gene match: 5. The CDR3 consists of 13 residues. The V gene's germline CDR1 is DFQATT and CDR2 SNEGSKA (reference sequence). CDR3 in amino acids: CSARGLADYEQYF. CDR3 bases: TGCAGTGCTAGGGGGCTAGCGGACTACGAGCAGTACTTC.

The rearrangement joins TRBV27 to TRBJ2-7; perhaps TRBD1 as D (6 bases). The CDR3 extends over 17 amino acids. CDR1 and CDR2 (germline): MNHEY, SMNVEV (reference sequence). Trimming pared 0 bases from V and 8 bases from J, leaving 23 bases between. This CDR3 reads CASSLSRTAGELGKQYF. The CDR3 DNA reads TGTGCCAGCAGTTTATCGAGGACAGCTGGAGAGTTGGGGAAGCAGTACTTC.

This clonotype was counted between two and nine times. V is TRBV19 and J is TRBJ2-1; no clear D. The germline V gene encodes CDR1 LNHDA and CDR2 SQIVND (reference sequence). The V end lost 3 bases, the J end lost 4 bases, and 7 bases lay between the germline ends. This CDR3 has 13 amino acids. The DNA for the CDR3 is TGTGCCAGTAGTATTGGCCAGTACAATGAGCAGTTCTTC. It specifies CASSIGQYNEQFF. Full variable domain (missing parts from reference TRBV19 and TRBJ2-1): DGGITQSPKYLFRKEGQNVTLSCEQNLNHDAMYWYRQDPGQGLRLIYYSQIVNDFQKGDIAEGYSVSREKKESFPLTVTSAQKNPTAFYLCASSIGQYNEQFFGPGTRLTVL.

This clonotype was counted at least ten times. The rearrangement uses TRBV13 and TRBJ1-1, with 8 bases fitting TRBD1. Per germline, CDR1 PRHDT and CDR2 FYEKMQ (reference sequence). The V and J ends lost 5 bases and 1 base, in that order; junction bases with no gene match: 6. The length of the CDR3 is 15 residues. The CDR3 DNA is TGTGCCAGCAGCCGAAGGACAGGGACGAACACTGAAGCTTTCTTT. Its translation is CASSRRTGTNTEAFF.

This clonotype was observed at least ten times. This chain joins TRBV7-2 and TRBJ2-1; D possibly matches TRBD1 or TRBD2 (5 bases each). The CDR3 totals 14 residues. V was shortened by 3 bases and J by 7 bases, with 13 bases between the two germline ends. Germline CDR1 SGHTA, CDR2 FQGNSA. CDR3 sequence reads: CASSFKRGGNEQFF. The DNA for the CDR3 is TGTGCCAGCAGCTTTAAGAGGGGCGGGAATGAGCAGTTCTTC.

The table lists this clonotype with many counts. The chain employs TRBV27 and TRBJ1-5, with no clear D. The length of the CDR3 is 14 residues. With 4 bases removed from V and 2 bases from J, the gap between germline ends came to 9 bases. Germline assignment: CDR1 MNHEY and CDR2 SMNVEV (reference sequence). The CDR3 spells CASSSVYGNQPQHF. DNA for the CDR3: TGTGCCAGCAGTTCAGTATACGGCAATCAGCCCCAGCATTTT.

This clonotype has at least ten counts. The chain employs TRBV28 and TRBJ1-5; D gene ambiguous. The germline V and J ends were trimmed by 11 bases and 0 bases, with 23 bases remaining between them. Germline-derived CDR1 and CDR2 are MDHEN and SYDVKM. This CDR3 comprises 17 residues. For the CDR3, the DNA is TGTGCCTGTTCGATCAGAACTGGATTTTATAGCAATCAGCCCCAGCATTTT. It is translated as CACSIRTGFYSNQPQHF.

The DNA of the CDR3 is TGCGCCAGCGCCCCCCCGGGACTAGCGGGGAATGAGCAGTTCTTC. It codes for CASAPPGLAGNEQFF. The chain employs TRBV5-1 and TRBJ2-1; TRBD2 aligns across 13 bases. The germline CDR1 and CDR2 sequences are SGHRS and YFSETQ. V shed 7 bases, J shed 7 bases, and the junction held 8 bases outside the gene matches. The CDR3 has 15 residues.

There are many counts of this clonotype. This rearrangement joins TRBV7-3 to TRBJ2-1; D not resolved. This CDR3 spans 12 amino acids. Trimming removed 1 base from V and 5 bases from J, with 3 bases in between. Germline V lookup: CDR1 SGHTA, CDR2 FQGTGA. The chain's CDR3 is CASSLNHNEQFF. In DNA form, the CDR3 reads TGTGCCAGCAGCTTAAACCACAATGAGCAGTTCTTC.

At least ten counts were recorded for this clonotype. This chain's CDR3 is CSARDGTGVMGNQPQHF. Written as DNA, the CDR3 is TGCAGTGCTAGAGATGGCACCGGGGTGATGGGCAATCAGCCCCAGCATTTT. This chain connects TRBV20-1 to TRBJ1-5; D call uncertain. Germline CDR1 is DFQATT and CDR2 is SNEGSKA (reference sequence). The germline V and J ends were trimmed by 0 bases and 2 bases, with 17 bases remaining between them. The CDR3 is 17 amino acids.

Ten or more counts support this clonotype. The rearrangement uses TRBV6-1 and TRBJ2-3; TRBD2 agrees at 11 bases. Germline values: CDR1 MNHNS, CDR2 SASEGT. V shed 5 bases, J shed 0 bases, and the junction held 4 bases outside the gene matches. There are 16 residues in the CDR3. The CDR3 loop is CASSPTSGGSTDTQYF. DNA of the CDR3: TGTGCCAGCAGTCCCACTAGCGGGGGTAGCACAGATACGCAGTATTTT.

This clonotype was recorded many times. This sequence joins TRBV20-1 and TRBJ1-2, with D possibly matching TRBD1 (5 bases). This CDR3 region has 11 residues. Germline CDR1 DFQATT, CDR2 SNEGSKA (reference sequence). Trimming took 4 bases from V and 4 from J, leaving 7 bases between them. The CDR3 DNA reads TGCAGTGCTAAAGGGGCCTATGGCTACACCTTC. Its protein product is CSAKGAYGYTF.

This clonotype was detected many times. The chain uses TRBV6-1 and TRBJ2-7; D remains unclear. Germline loops: CDR1 MNHNS, CDR2 SASEGT. V was shortened by 6 bases and J by 3 bases, with 9 bases between the two germline ends. This CDR3 contains 12 residues. CDR3 region: CASRTVSYEQYF. The DNA of the CDR3 is TGTGCCAGCAGAACGGTTAGCTACGAGCAGTACTTC.

This clonotype was recorded many times. The V call is TRBV5-1, the J call TRBJ1-2, with 7 nucleotides matching TRBD1. Germline assignment: CDR1 SGHRS and CDR2 YFSETQ. This CDR3 is built from 16 residues. With V trimmed by 2 bases and J by 7 bases, 14 bases remained unmatched. The CDR3 DNA is TGCGCCAGCAGCTTCGGATATACGGACAGGCTGGGTGGCTACACCTTC. This translates into CASSFGYTDRLGGYTF.

This clonotype was seen repeatedly, ten times or more. The V call is TRBV28, the J call TRBJ1-1; unclear D gene. Deletions cut 0 bases from V and 11 bases from J, with 7 bases between. There are 11 residues in the CDR3. From germline, CDR1 is MDHEN and CDR2 SYDVKM. The DNA for the CDR3 is TGTGCCAGCAGTTTATGGACCTGGGCTTTCTTT. Its protein is CASSLWTWAFF.

This chain joins TRBV28 and TRBJ1-1; D unclear. This CDR3 has 12 amino acids. Trimming removed 3 bases from V and 9 bases from J, with 11 bases in between. CDR1 and CDR2 from the germline V gene are MDHEN and SYDVKM. The CDR3 nucleotides read TGTGCCAGCAGTTTCCGGCCAACTCAAGCTTTCTTT. It translates to CASSFRPTQAFF.

This clonotype was found many times. The genes are TRBV5-1 and TRBJ2-7, with TRBD1 identical over 7 bases. The germline V gene encodes CDR1 SGHRS and CDR2 YFSETQ. Losses at the gene ends were 5 bases for V and 3 bases for J; bases not matched to a gene: 11. The length of the CDR3 is 15 residues. The CDR3 DNA reads as TGCGCCAGCAGTACCGGGACAGCTAGTAACTACGAGCAGTACTTC. It yields the protein CASSTGTASNYEQYF.

This clonotype has a handful of counts. This chain links TRBV7-8 with TRBJ2-3, with D hard to call. Germline assignment: CDR1 SGHVS and CDR2 FQNEAQ. V was shortened by 5 bases and J by 4 bases, with 1 base between the two germline ends. The CDR3 totals 10 residues. The CDR3 sequence is CASSPDTQYF. Here the CDR3 DNA reads TGTGCCAGCAGCCCAGATACGCAGTATTTT.

The rearrangement uses TRBV10-2 and TRBJ2-7; TRBD1 aligns across 9 bases. The CDR3 has 16 residues. J gave up 2 bases and V 3 bases, and 8 bases lay outside the gene matches. Germline assignment: CDR1 WSHSY and CDR2 SAAADI. The CDR3 sequence is CASSEYDRGEAYEQYF. CDR3 DNA sequence: TGCGCCAGCAGTGAATACGACAGGGGGGAGGCCTACGAGCAGTACTTC.